The 4 T cell receptor beta chains below were found in one sample sequenced in a study of shared clonotypes between healthy human individuals. Profiled with immunoSEQ multiplex PCR; TCRdb holds only in-frame clones, not every one. Of roughly 2.5 million clones detected, around 94% appear once; the ten largest clones hold 0.14%. The sample was naive CD4+ T cells sorted from blood. The subset was: CD45RA+ positively selected. The source is a man aged 18 to 30 in good health.

The CDR3 sequence: CASSLSGQGVYTDTQYF. The DNA of the CDR3 is TGTGCCAGCAGCTTGTCTGGACAGGGCGTATACACAGATACGCAGTATTTT. The V and J genes are TRBV5-6 and TRBJ2-3; 8 nucleotides match TRBD1. Germline V CDR1 and CDR2: SGHDT, YYEEEE. J lost 2 bases, V lost 1 base, and 9 bases had no gene match. CDR3 length: 17 amino acids.

This clone appeared a single time. The chain is built from TRBV6-1 and TRBJ1-1; D call uncertain. V gave up 7 bases and J gave up 0 bases, with 15 bases separating them. Germline lookup yields CDR1 MNHNS and CDR2 SASEGT. The CDR3 loop spans 15 amino acids. This CDR3 reads CASIGTSIMNTEAFF. CDR3 nucleotides: TGTGCCAGCATCGGCACAAGTATAATGAACACTGAAGCTTTCTTT.

This clone was picked up one time. This chain links TRBV25-1 with TRBJ2-3; D is ambiguous. The V gene's germline CDR1 is MGHDK and CDR2 SYGVNS. Trimming stripped 6 bases from V and 3 bases from J, with 13 bases between. The CDR3 spans 14 residues. The CDR3 nucleotides are TGTGCCAGCAGCATTGACTCCTGGACAGATACGCAGTATTTT. It specifies CASSIDSWTDTQYF.

As concerns this clone: This sample includes further DNA sequences coding for the same CDR3. DNA of the CDR3: TGTGCCAGCAGCCTGGGACAGGGCACAGATACGCAGTATTTT. Protein product: CASSLGQGTDTQYF. V is TRBV7-9 and J is TRBJ2-3; 8 nucleotides align to TRBD1. CDR3 length equals 14 residues. The V segment lost 5 bases and the J segment 1 base; nucleotides outside the gene matches: 2. Per the germline V gene, CDR1 is SEHNR and CDR2 is FQNEAQ (reference sequence). Full variable domain (outside the CDR3, taken from reference TRBV7-9 and TRBJ2-3): DTGVSQNPRHKITKRGQNVTFRCDPISEHNRLYWYRQTLGQGPEFLTYFQNEAQLEKSRLLSDRFSAERPKGSFSTLEIQRTEQGDSAMYLCASSLGQGTDTQYFGPGTRLTVL.